A selection of T cell receptor beta chains follows, all from one sample in a study of blood T cells in healthy people across ages. From the 5' RACE reads, TCRdb called clonotypes with MiXCR, one entry per CDR3 protein. The sample has hundreds of thousands of distinct CDR3 sequences, 49% seen once. Material for sequencing was blood. These receptors came from a woman aged 60-75 years in good health. Both conserved end residues are part of each CDR3. The order of the fields is clone size, V gene, D gene, J gene, CDR3 protein, CDR3 DNA. The D gene is left open where the match is weak. Expanded clones get a size class; other rows say once, few or many, or leave the size out.

>NA|TRBV11-2|NA|TRBJ2-3
CASSLLVPTDTQYF
TGTGCCAGCAGCTTGTTGGTACCCACAGATACGCAGTATTTT
>NA|TRBV5-1|NA|TRBJ1-2
CASSPLAGANYGYTF
TGCGCCAGCAGCCCCTTAGCCGGAGCTAACTATGGCTACACCTTC
>few|TRBV6-2/TRBV6-3|NA|TRBJ2-5
CASRQNQGRETQYF
TGTGCCAGCAGACAGAACCAGGGGAGGGAGACCCAGTACTTC
>NA|TRBV6-1|TRBD1|TRBJ1-2
CASSEAGTANYGYTF
TGTGCCAGCAGTGAAGCAGGGACAGCTAACTATGGCTACACCTTC
>NA|TRBV5-1|TRBD2|TRBJ2-1
CASSLNPAGGYNEQFF
TGCGCCAGCAGCTTGAACCCTGCGGGAGGGTACAATGAGCAGTTCTTC
>NA|TRBV25-1|NA|TRBJ1-1
CASSEWAGLGTNTEAFF
TGTGCCAGCAGTGAATGGGCGGGACTGGGAACGAACACTGAAGCTTTCTTT
>NA|TRBV6-2/TRBV6-3|NA|TRBJ2-1
CASSPPVLSYNEQFF
TGTGCCAGCAGCCCTCCGGTCTTATCCTACAATGAGCAGTTCTTC
>NA|TRBV10-3|TRBD1|TRBJ1-5
CAISLGTEGSNQPQHF
TGTGCCATCAGTCTAGGGACAGAGGGTAGCAATCAGCCCCAGCATTTT
>many|TRBV28|TRBD2|TRBJ2-3
CASSFSPLAGEGTDTQYF
TGTGCCAGCAGTTTTTCCCCCCTAGCGGGAGAGGGCACAGATACGCAGTATTTT
>NA|TRBV11-2|TRBD1|TRBJ1-2
CASSPLQGARGGYTF
TGTGCCAGCAGCCCGCTACAGGGGGCGAGGGGTGGCTACACCTTC
>NA|TRBV20-1|NA|TRBJ2-4
CSASGAKNIQYF
TGCAGTGCTAGCGGCGCCAAAAACATTCAGTACTTC
>NA|TRBV10-3|NA|TRBJ2-7
CAINQGPASYEQYF
TGTGCCATCAACCAGGGACCGGCCTCCTACGAGCAGTACTTC
>NA|TRBV18|NA|TRBJ2-1
CASSPQDNEQFF
TGTGCCAGCTCACCCCAGGACAATGAGCAGTTCTTC
>NA|TRBV29-1|NA|TRBJ2-3
CSVQGGTDTQYF
TGCAGCGTCCAAGGGGGCACAGATACGCAGTATTTT
>few|TRBV2|TRBD1|TRBJ2-3
CASSVWDRDTQYF
TGTGCCAGCAGTGTTTGGGACAGAGATACGCAGTATTTT
>NA|TRBV20-1|NA|TRBJ1-3
CSASPQSSGNTIYF
TGCAGTGCTAGCCCCCAGTCCTCTGGAAACACCATATATTTT
>once|TRBV9|NA|TRBJ2-7
CASSVDPRWGEQYF
TGTGCCAGCAGCGTAGACCCGCGGTGGGGCGAGCAGTACTTC
>NA|TRBV15|NA|TRBJ2-1
CATSRETGTLYNEQFF
TGTGCCACCAGCAGAGAGACCGGGACCCTCTACAATGAGCAGTTCTTC